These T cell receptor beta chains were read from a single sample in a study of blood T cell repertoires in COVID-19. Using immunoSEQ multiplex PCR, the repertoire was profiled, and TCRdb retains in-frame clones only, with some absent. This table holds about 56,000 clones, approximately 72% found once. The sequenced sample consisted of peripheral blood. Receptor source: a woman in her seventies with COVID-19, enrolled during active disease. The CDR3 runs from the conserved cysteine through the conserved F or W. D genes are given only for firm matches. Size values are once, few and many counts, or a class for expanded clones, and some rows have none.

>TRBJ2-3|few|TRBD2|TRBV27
TGTGCCAGCAGTTTATCGGGTAGCGGGGCCTCTCACACAGATACGCAGTATTTT
CASSLSGSGASHTDTQYF
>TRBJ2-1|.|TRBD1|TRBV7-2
TGTGCCAGCAGCACCCAACAGGGGAATGAGCAGTTCTTC
CASSTQQGNEQFF
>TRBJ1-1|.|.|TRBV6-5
TGTGCCAGCAGAGATAGACAGGCTACCGAAGCTTTCTTT
CASRDRQATEAFF
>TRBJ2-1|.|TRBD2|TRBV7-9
TGTGCCAGCAGCGAAAGCGGGAGAGGGGACAATGAGCAGTTCTTC
CASSESGRGDNEQFF
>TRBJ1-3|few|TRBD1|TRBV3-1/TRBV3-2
TGTGCCAGCAGCCTCGACAGGGTCGCTGGAAACACCATATATTTT
CASSLDRVAGNTIYF
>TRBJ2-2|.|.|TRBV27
TGTGCCAGCAGTTGGGGCGAACGAACCGGGGAGCTGTTTTTT
CASSWGERTGELFF
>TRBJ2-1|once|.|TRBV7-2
TGTGCCAGCAGGATTCTTACTCAATCCCACCCGGAGCAGTTCTTC
CASRILTQSHPEQFF
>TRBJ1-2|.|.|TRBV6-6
TGTGCCAGCAGTCTCGCGGGGGCTAACTATGGCTACACCTTC
CASSLAGANYGYTF
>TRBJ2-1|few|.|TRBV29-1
TGCAGCGTTGAAGGCGAGGGGGTGAACTCCTACAATGAGCAGTTCTTC
CSVEGEGVNSYNEQFF
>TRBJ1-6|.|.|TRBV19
TGTGCCAGTAGTATAGGCAGGATGCCCTATAATTCACCCCTCCACTTT
CASSIGRMPYNSPLHF
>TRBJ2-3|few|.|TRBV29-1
TGCAGCGTTGAAGATCGGCCAGGGACAGATACGCAGTATTTT
CSVEDRPGTDTQYF
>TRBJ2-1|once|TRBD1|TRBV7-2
TGTGCCAGCAGCCCCCCGGGACAGGAAACGAGCATGTTCTTC
CASSPPGQETSMFF
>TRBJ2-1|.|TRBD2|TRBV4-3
TGCGCCAGCGGGGCAACCGGGACTAGCGGGAGGGATGAGCAGTTCTTC
CASGATGTSGRDEQFF
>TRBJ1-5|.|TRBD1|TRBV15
TGTGCCACCAGCAGCAAGACAGGGAGCAATCAGCCCCAGCATTTT
CATSSKTGSNQPQHF
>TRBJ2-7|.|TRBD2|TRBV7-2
TGTGCCAGCAGCCAGACTAGCGGGGGCTCCTACGAGCAGTACTTC
CASSQTSGGSYEQYF
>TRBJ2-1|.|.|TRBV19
TGTGCCAGTAGTATAGCCGGCGAGGATGAGCAGTTCTTC
CASSIAGEDEQFF
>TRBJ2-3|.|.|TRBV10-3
TGTGCCATACAGGGAGATAAGCGCACAGATACGCAGTATTTT
CAIQGDKRTDTQYF
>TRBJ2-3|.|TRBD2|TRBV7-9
TGTGCCAGCAGCTCACAACGGACTAGCGGGAGCACAGATACGCAGTATTTT
CASSSQRTSGSTDTQYF
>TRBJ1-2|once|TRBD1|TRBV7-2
TGTGCCAGCAGCGCACTCACAGGGGACTATGGCTACACCTTC
CASSALTGDYGYTF
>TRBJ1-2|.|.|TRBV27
TGTGCCAGCAGCCCAAGAGTGGGGGCGGACTATGGCTACACCTTC
CASSPRVGADYGYTF
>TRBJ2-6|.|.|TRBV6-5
TGTGCCAGCAGATTTGACAATCGCCTTTCCAACGTCCTGACTTTC
CASRFDNRLSNVLTF
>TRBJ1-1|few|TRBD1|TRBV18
TGTGCCAGCCAAACCAGACAGGGGGCTAGCACTGAAGCTTTCTTT
CASQTRQGASTEAFF
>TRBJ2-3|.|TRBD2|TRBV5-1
TGCGCCAGCAGCCGACTAGCGGGAGGCACAGATACGCAGTATTTT
CASSRLAGGTDTQYF
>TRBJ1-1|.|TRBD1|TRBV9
TGTGCCAGCAGCCCGGGGACAGACAGTACTGAAGCTTTCTTT
CASSPGTDSTEAFF
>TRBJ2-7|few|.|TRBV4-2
TGTGCCAGCAGCCAAGTGGGTAGACTCTACGAGCAGTACTTC
CASSQVGRLYEQYF
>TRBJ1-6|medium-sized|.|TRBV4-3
TGCGCCAGCAGCCAAGATAGCCGACAGTCTAATTCACCCCTCCACTTT
CASSQDSRQSNSPLHF